The clone carrying this TCR beta chain came up once. The J segment lost 0 bases and the V segment lost 4 bases, leaving 3 bases of the junction unmatched. Germline V CDR1 and CDR2: LGHDT, YNNKEL (reference sequence). The CDR3 runs to 15 residues. The record originates from a study of PD-1 and CTLA-4 blockade in melanoma. TCRdb keeps only in-frame clones here, not all; method: immunoSEQ multiplex PCR. The sample contains 15,000 to 20,000 clones, under 85% of which appear only once. The sample was CD8+ T cells from peripheral blood, taken before anti-PD-1 treatment. The sequence derives from a human donor with melanoma. The J gene is TRBJ2-3, the V gene TRBV3-1 (or the pseudogene TRBV3-2), with 8 bases that match TRBD2. The CDR3 is CASSRGGPSTDTQYF. The CDR3 DNA reads as TGTGCCAGCAGCCGCGGGGGGCCAAGCACAGATACGCAGTATTTT.